Presented here are 15 T cell receptor beta chains from one specimen sequenced in a study of Graves' ophthalmopathy and Graves' hyperthyroidism. The authors amplified TCR beta CDR3 regions from RNA transcripts. RT-PCR with HTBI primers came first, then second-round multiplex PCR. TCRdb processed the multiplex PCR reads anew with MiXCR; each CDR3 protein has one entry. This sample yields hundreds of thousands of distinct CDR3 sequences, of which over 40% are seen a single time; 3.3% belongs to the top ten. Sample: peripheral blood. These receptors were collected from an adult man with Graves' ophthalmopathy.

J is TRBJ1-1 and V is TRBV29-1; no reliable D call. The CDR3 loop spans 13 amino acids. Germline CDR1 is SQVTM and CDR2 is ANQGSEA. The V end lost 8 bases, the J end lost 0 bases, and 13 bases lay between the germline ends. CDR3: CSLNPGMNTEAFF. The CDR3 bases are TGCAGCTTGAACCCGGGGATGAACACTGAAGCTTTCTTT.

This clonotype came up a few times. The rearrangement joins TRBV6-5 to TRBJ1-1; possible D gene TRBD1, 6 bases. Germline CDR1 and CDR2: MNHEY and SVGAGI. This CDR3 spans 15 amino acids. Between the trimmed V and J ends, which lost 6 bases and 0 bases, there was a span of 14 bases. CDR3 in DNA: TGTGCCAGCAGCCAAGCCGACAGGATGAACACTGAAGCTTTCTTT. It encodes CASSQADRMNTEAFF.

This clonotype was counted at least ten times. The V gene is TRBV5-1, the J gene TRBJ2-5, with TRBD2 matching over 12 bases. V trimming: 6 bases; J trimming: 3 bases; junction bases outside the gene matches: 3. The V gene's germline CDR1 is SGHRS and CDR2 YFSETQ. The CDR3 extends over 14 amino acids. Here the CDR3 DNA reads TGCGCCAGCAAGACTAGCGGGGGAGAAGAGACCCAGTACTTC. Its protein is CASKTSGGEETQYF.

This clonotype was recorded many times. Mismatch with germline at one junction end may stem from a read error. The chain links TRBV7-7 to TRBJ2-5; D may be TRBD2 (6 bases). The CDR3 totals 14 residues. The germline CDR1 and CDR2 sequences are SSHAT and FNYEAQ (reference sequence). DNA of the CDR3: TGTGCTAGCAGCCCTCTAGCGTACCAAGAGACCCAGTACTTC. This translates into CASSPLAYQETQYF.

This clonotype was recorded only once. The V call is TRBV7-9, the J call TRBJ1-5; weak D call: TRBD1 (5 bases). The V gene's germline CDR1 is SEHNR and CDR2 FQNEAQ (reference sequence). V shed 4 bases and J shed 0 bases, with 13 bases lying between them. The CDR3 sequence is 16 residues long. The CDR3 DNA reads TGTGCCAGCAGCTCGACAGCGGGAATTAGCAATCAGCCCCAGCATTTT. This codes for CASSSTAGISNQPQHF.

The chain combines TRBV15 with TRBJ1-2; D is ambiguous. The CDR3 sequence is 13 residues long. CDR1 LNHNV and CDR2 YYDKDF come from the germline V gene (reference sequence). Trimming removed 3 bases from V and 3 bases from J, with 8 bases in between. CDR3 sequence: CATSSLSYYGYTF. In DNA form, the CDR3 reads TGTGCCACCAGCAGTTTGAGTTACTATGGCTACACCTTC.

To note about this clonotype: Given a much more abundant clone one base away, this may be a read error. The CDR3 carries no conserved terminal phenylalanine or tryptophan, so it likely arises from a read error. The chain joins TRBV20-1 to TRBJ1-2, with D perhaps matching TRBD1 (6 bases). V lost 0 bases and J lost 9, with 11 bases in between. This CDR3 comprises 12 residues. Germline loops: CDR1 DFQATT, CDR2 SNEGSKA (reference sequence). CDR3 loop: CSAREGQLSYTL. The CDR3 nucleotides read TGCAGTGCTAGAGAAGGACAGTTAAGCTACACCCTC.

This chain uses TRBV6-5 with TRBJ2-5, with a weak D call TRBD2 (6 bases). This CDR3 spans 12 amino acids. Germline lookup yields CDR1 MNHEY and CDR2 SVGAGI. V gave up 11 bases and J gave up 10 bases, with 20 bases separating them. CDR3 in amino acids: CAGGLDSNFQYF. The DNA for the CDR3 is TGTGCCGGGGGACTGGACTCCAATTTCCAGTACTTC.

This clonotype was observed at least ten times. The chain joins TRBV20-1 to TRBJ2-7; D gene uncertain. The CDR3 loop spans 14 amino acids. V gave up 3 bases and J gave up 3 bases, with 15 bases separating them. In germline, CDR1 is DFQATT, CDR2 SNEGSKA (reference sequence). The CDR3 loop reads CSARTPTAHYEQYF. In DNA form, the CDR3 reads TGCAGTGCTAGGACCCCCACGGCCCACTACGAGCAGTACTTC.

This clonotype was counted once. Germline is not matched at one junction end, which may reflect a read error. The V and J genes are TRBV7-2 and TRBJ2-3; TRBD2 agrees at 7 bases. CDR1 is SGHTA and CDR2 is FQGNSA in the germline V gene. This CDR3 has 15 amino acids. CDR3 region: CASSQGRAQTDTQYF. For the CDR3, the DNA is TGCGCCAGCAGCCAAGGGAGGGCTCAAACAGATACGCAGTATTTT.

This clonotype was found many times. The genes are TRBV24-1 and TRBJ1-1; weak D call: TRBD1 (6 bases). The CDR3 has 14 amino acids. The germline V and J ends were trimmed by 1 base and 5 bases, with 10 bases remaining between them. Germline CDR1 is KGHDR and CDR2 is SFDVKD. This CDR3 is CATSDFAGATEAFF. The CDR3 nucleotides are TGTGCCACCAGTGATTTCGCAGGGGCTACTGAAGCTTTCTTT.

This clonotype was detected many times. The rearrangement uses TRBV10-3 and TRBJ1-5; D remains ambiguous. CDR3 length: 13 amino acids. Per germline, CDR1 ENHRY and CDR2 SYGVKD. Between the trimmed V and J ends, which lost 3 bases and 0 bases, there was a span of 3 bases. As DNA, the CDR3 is TGTGCCATCAGTGATTATAGCAATCAGCCCCAGCATTTT. Residues: CAISDYSNQPQHF.

V and J are TRBV7-4 and TRBJ1-4, with TRBD1 as a possible D gene (5 bases). V lost 1 base and J lost 0, with 12 bases in between. The CDR3 consists of 17 residues. Germline CDR1 reads SGHVT; CDR2 reads SQSDAQ. The CDR3 loop reads CASSLDEQDPTNEKLFF. CDR3 coding DNA: TGTGCCAGCAGCTTAGACGAACAGGACCCAACTAATGAAAAACTGTTTTTT.

The table lists this clonotype with a few counts. The genes are TRBV6-1 and TRBJ1-5; TRBD1 might be the D (5 bases). This CDR3 spans 15 amino acids. The germline V and J ends were trimmed by 6 bases and 2 bases, with 14 bases remaining between them. In germline, CDR1 is MNHNS, CDR2 SASEGT. CDR3 sequence reads: CASRFRGEGNQPQHF. The CDR3 DNA follows: TGTGCCAGCAGATTCCGGGGCGAAGGCAATCAGCCCCAGCATTTT.

This clonotype was counted a few times. This sequence joins TRBV11-3 and TRBJ2-2, with D perhaps matching TRBD2 (6 bases). CDR3 size: 14 residues. The V gene lost 5 bases and the J gene lost 5 bases, with 12 bases spanning the gap. Germline V gene lookup returns CDR1 SGHNT and CDR2 YENEEA. In nucleotides, the CDR3 is TGTGCCAGCAGCGCAGGGAGGATTACCGGGGAGCTGTTTTTT. Translated: CASSAGRITGELFF.